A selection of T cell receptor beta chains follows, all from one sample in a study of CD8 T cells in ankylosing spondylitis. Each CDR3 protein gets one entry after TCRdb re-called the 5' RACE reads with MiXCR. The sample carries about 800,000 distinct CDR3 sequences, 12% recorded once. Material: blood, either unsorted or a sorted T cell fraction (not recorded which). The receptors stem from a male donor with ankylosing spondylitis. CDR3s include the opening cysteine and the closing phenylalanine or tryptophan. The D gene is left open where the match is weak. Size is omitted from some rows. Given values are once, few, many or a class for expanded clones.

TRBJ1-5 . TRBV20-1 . CSASLGHQPQHF TGCAGTGCCTCGTTGGGCCATCAGCCCCAGCATTTT
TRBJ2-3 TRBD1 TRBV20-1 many CSAWDSHTDTQYF TGCAGTGCCTGGGACAGCCACACAGATACGCAGTATTTT
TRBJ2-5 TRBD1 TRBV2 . CASSNRGSETQYF TGTGCCAGCAGTAACAGGGGGAGTGAGACCCAGTACTTC
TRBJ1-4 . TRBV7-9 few CASSLDAWMLANEKLFF TGTGCCAGCAGCTTAGACGCTTGGATGTTAGCTAATGAAAAACTGTTTTTT
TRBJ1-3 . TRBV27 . CASSEYPPGNTIYF TGTGCCAGCAGCGAATATCCTCCTGGAAACACCATATATTTT
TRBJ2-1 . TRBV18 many CASSPMLGWEQFF TGTGCCAGCTCACCAATGCTAGGGTGGGAGCAGTTCTTC
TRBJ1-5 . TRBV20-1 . CSAPEGKGQRPQHF TGCAGTGCTCCCGAGGGTAAAGGGCAGCGGCCCCAGCATTTT
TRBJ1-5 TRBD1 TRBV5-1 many CASSPGTAINQPQHF TGCGCCAGCAGCCCCGGGACAGCTATTAATCAGCCCCAGCATTTT
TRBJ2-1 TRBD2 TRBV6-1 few CASSGGGLAGYNEQFF TGTGCCAGCAGTGGAGGCGGACTAGCGGGATACAATGAGCAGTTCTTC
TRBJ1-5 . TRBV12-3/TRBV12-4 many CASSLSDPSQPQHF TGTGCCAGCAGTCTCTCGGACCCTAGCCAGCCCCAGCATTTT
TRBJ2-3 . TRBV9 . CASSVRGDLDGDTQYF TGTGCCAGCAGCGTGAGAGGGGACCTTGATGGAGATACGCAGTATTTT
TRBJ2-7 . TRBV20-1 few CSASRTGQYF TGCAGTGCTAGCCGGACCGGGCAGTACTTC
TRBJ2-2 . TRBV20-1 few CSARDRRGWASAGELFF TGCAGTGCTAGAGATAGGAGGGGGTGGGCTTCGGCCGGGGAGCTGTTTTTT
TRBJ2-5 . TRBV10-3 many CAISGGSLETQYF TGTGCCATCAGTGGGGGTAGCCTGGAGACCCAGTACTTC
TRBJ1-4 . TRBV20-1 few CSAPVPPREKLFF TGCAGTGCCCCGGTTCCCCCGAGGGAAAAACTGTTTTTT
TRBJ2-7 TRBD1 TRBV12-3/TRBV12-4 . CASTFSGTGATEQYF TGTGCCAGCACCTTCTCCGGGACAGGGGCGACGGAGCAGTACTTC
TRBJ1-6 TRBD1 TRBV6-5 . CASSYSEGARGSPLHF TGTGCCAGCAGTTACTCGGAGGGGGCAAGGGGGTCACCCCTCCACTTT
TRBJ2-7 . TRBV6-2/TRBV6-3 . CASSYSGLSGVEQYF TGTGCCAGCAGTTATTCAGGGTTGTCCGGAGTCGAGCAGTACTTC
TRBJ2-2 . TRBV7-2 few CASSLVAVAGELFF TGTGCCAGCAGCTTAGTTGCCGTGGCCGGGGAGCTGTTTTTT
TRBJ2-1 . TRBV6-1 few CASSETGVWGNEQFF TGTGCCAGCAGTGAAACGGGGGTTTGGGGGAATGAGCAGTTCTTC
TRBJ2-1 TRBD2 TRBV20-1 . CSARDGLAGGYEQFF TGCAGTGCTAGGGATGGACTAGCGGGAGGATATGAGCAGTTCTTC
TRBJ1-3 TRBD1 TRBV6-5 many CASSLWDRGRSGNTIYF TGTGCCAGCAGTTTATGGGACAGGGGAAGATCTGGAAACACCATATATTTT
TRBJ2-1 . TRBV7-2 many CASSLGSGSNNEQFF TGTGCCAGCAGCTTGGGTAGCGGATCTAACAATGAGCAGTTCTTC
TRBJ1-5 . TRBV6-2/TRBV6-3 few CASRDTNQPQHF TGTGCCAGCCGGGACACAAATCAGCCCCAGCATTTT
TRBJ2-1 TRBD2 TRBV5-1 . CASSLDEGGYNEQIF TGCGCCAGCAGCTTGGATGAGGGAGGGTACAATGAGCAGATCTTC
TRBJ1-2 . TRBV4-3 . CASSHYRDYGYTF TGCGCCAGCAGCCACTACAGGGACTATGGCTACACCTTC
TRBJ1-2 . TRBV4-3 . CASSQQIRSSSYGYTF TGCGCCAGCAGCCAACAGATCAGAAGCTCGAGCTATGGCTACACCTTC
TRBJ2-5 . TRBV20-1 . CSAAFLSTRTQYF TGCAGTGCCGCATTCCTGTCAACAAGGACCCAGTACTTC
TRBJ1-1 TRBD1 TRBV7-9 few CASSSRGQGNTEAFF TGTGCCAGCAGCTCCCGTGGACAGGGGAACACTGAAGCTTTCTTT
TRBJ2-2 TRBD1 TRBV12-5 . CASGTGYGTGELFF TGTGCTAGCGGGACAGGGTATGGGACCGGGGAGCTGTTTTTT